The 5 T cell receptor beta chains given below trace back to one sample, sequenced in a study of PD-1 blockade in classical Hodgkin lymphoma. Only in-frame clones appear in the TCRdb table, and some are missing; sequencing was by immunoSEQ multiplex PCR. The repertoire holds under 100,000 clones, approximately 80% seen once, with more than 10% in the top ten. Brentuximab vedotin exposure varied, and every patient relapsed after autologous stem cell transplantation. Sequenced here: peripheral blood mononuclear cells (PBMCs), sampled at baseline. The receptor set was obtained from a human donor with classical Hodgkin lymphoma.

The genes are TRBV10-3 and TRBJ2-5, with 11 bases fitting TRBD2. Germline values: CDR1 ENHRY, CDR2 SYGVKD. This CDR3 comprises 16 residues. With V trimmed by 3 bases and J by 4 bases, 7 bases remained unmatched. CDR3 in DNA: TGTGCCATCAGTGAACAACTAGCGGGAGCGGGAGAGACCCAGTACTTC. Translating gives CAISEQLAGAGETQYF.

This sequence joins TRBV29-1 and TRBJ2-3; 7 bases are a match to TRBD1. Losses at the gene ends were 6 bases for V and 12 bases for J; bases not matched to a gene: 12. The CDR3 is 12 residues long. CDR1 is SQVTM, CDR2 ANQGSEA, per germline. The CDR3 loop reads CSVGEGAPVQYF. In DNA, the CDR3 is TGCAGCGTCGGAGAGGGGGCGCCCGTCCAGTATTTT.

This chain joins TRBV6-6 and TRBJ2-2; D is perhaps TRBD2 (5 bases). Per germline, CDR1 MNHNY and CDR2 SVGAGI (reference sequence). The CDR3 length is 16 residues. V lost 2 bases and J lost 4, with 14 bases in between. CDR3 loop: CASSYRGARGTGELFF. In nucleotides, the CDR3 is TGTGCCAGCAGTTACCGGGGAGCTCGGGGCACCGGGGAGCTGTTTTTT.

This chain connects TRBV5-4 to TRBJ2-1; 12 bases fit TRBD1. The CDR3 is 15 residues long. V gave up 4 bases and J gave up 8 bases; unmatched junction bases: 7. Germline V lookup: CDR1 SGHNT, CDR2 YYREEE (reference sequence). The CDR3 sequence: CASSPGTGGVYEQFF. For the CDR3, the DNA is TGTGCCAGCAGCCCGGGGACAGGGGGCGTCTATGAGCAGTTCTTC.

The chain recombines TRBV11-2 with TRBJ1-2; 7 bases align to TRBD1. The V and J ends lost 5 bases and 6 bases, in that order; junction bases with no gene match: 18. Germline CDR1 and CDR2: SGHAT and FQNNGV. The CDR3 has 17 amino acids. The CDR3 protein is CASSARLDRLVIDGYTF. The CDR3 DNA reads TGTGCCAGCAGCGCGAGATTGGACAGGCTGGTTATAGATGGCTACACCTTC.